This TCR beta chain was recovered during a study of blood T cell repertoires in COVID-19. Trimming removed 3 bases at V and 7 bases at J, with 7 bases between. Germline V gene sequence: CDR1 MNHNY, CDR2 SVGAGI (reference sequence). CDR3 length: 12 residues. Clones were sequenced by immunoSEQ multiplex PCR, and TCRdb holds only the in-frame ones, with some missing. Counted here are some 170,000 clones, roughly 87% occurring once; the ten biggest clones make up around 1.2%. This clone occurred once. Sample: PBMCs or T cells enriched from blood (not recorded which). The receptor comes from a human donor with acute COVID-19. The donor label of this sample is uncertain. The chain links TRBV6-6 to TRBJ2-1; D gene uncertain. CDR3 nucleotides: TGTGCCAGCAGTTATAGCCTGAATGAGCAGTTCTTC. It specifies CASSYSLNEQFF.